This TCR beta chain was found in a study of T cell repertoires in cytomegalovirus infection. Overall study: Well-studied HLA-B-restricted CMV epitopes were used in the study alongside recently identified HLA-C-restricted ones. Public TCR beta signature analysis indicated the presence of both CMV infection and matching HLA type.

V was cut by 2 bases and J by 5 bases, with 13 bases left in between. This CDR3 spans 16 amino acids. Each CDR3 protein is one row after TCRdb ran MiXCR on the reads. The sample contains some 500,000 distinct CDR3 sequences, over 35% of which appear only once. The study, taken as a whole, reports: There were carriers of CMV plus the relevant HLA, and cumulative public TCR beta family frequency identified them. HLA-C-restricted CMV clonotypes gave the most frequent clonotype in two of eight donors.

This clonotype is a singleton in its sample. Its antigen is undetermined. Source: cultured PBMCs, taken from culture after CMV antigen stimulation. The TCR comes from a human donor in good health (CMV status not recorded). Some clones in this sample may be carry-over from other donors' samples. This rearrangement joins TRBV12-3 or TRBV12-4 to TRBJ1-6; D gene ambiguous. This chain's CDR3 is CASSLRPGADNSPLHF. As DNA, the CDR3 is TGTGCCAGCAGTTTAAGGCCAGGCGCCGATAATTCACCCCTCCACTTT.